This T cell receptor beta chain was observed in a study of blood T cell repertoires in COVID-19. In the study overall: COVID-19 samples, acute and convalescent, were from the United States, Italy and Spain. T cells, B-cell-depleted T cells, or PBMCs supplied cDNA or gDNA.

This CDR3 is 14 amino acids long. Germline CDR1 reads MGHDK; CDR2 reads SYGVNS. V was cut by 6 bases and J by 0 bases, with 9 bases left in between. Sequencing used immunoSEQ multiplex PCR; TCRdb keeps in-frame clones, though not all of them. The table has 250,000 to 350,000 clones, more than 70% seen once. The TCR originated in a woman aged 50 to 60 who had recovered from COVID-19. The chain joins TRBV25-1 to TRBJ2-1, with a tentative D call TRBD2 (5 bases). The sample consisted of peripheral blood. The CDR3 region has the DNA TGTGCCAGCAGCGGGGTCAGCTCCTACAATGAGCAGTTCTTC. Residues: CASSGVSSYNEQFF.